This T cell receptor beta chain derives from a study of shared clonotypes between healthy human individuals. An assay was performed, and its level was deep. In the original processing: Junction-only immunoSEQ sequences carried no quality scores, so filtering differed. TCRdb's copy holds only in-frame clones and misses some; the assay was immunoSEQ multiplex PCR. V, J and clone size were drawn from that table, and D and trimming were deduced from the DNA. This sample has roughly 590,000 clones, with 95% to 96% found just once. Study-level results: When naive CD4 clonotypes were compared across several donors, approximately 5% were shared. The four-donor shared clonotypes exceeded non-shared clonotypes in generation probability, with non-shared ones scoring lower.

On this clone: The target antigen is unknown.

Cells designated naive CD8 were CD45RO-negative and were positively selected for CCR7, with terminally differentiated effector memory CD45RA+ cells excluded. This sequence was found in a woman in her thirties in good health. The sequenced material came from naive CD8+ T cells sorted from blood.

CDR3 region: CASSQDSGSSGEQFF. The CDR3 DNA reads TGCGCCAGCAGCCAAGATAGCGGGAGTAGTGGTGAGCAGTTCTTC. The gene calls are TRBV4-1 and TRBJ2-1, with 9 bases aligning to TRBD2. Germline trimming cut 0 bases from V and 9 bases from J; bases unmatched to any gene: 6. This CDR3 has 15 amino acids. Germline CDR1 reads MGHRA; CDR2 reads YSYEKL.